The sample holds a few counts of the clone carrying this T cell receptor (beta chain). This sample is drawn from a study of low-dose radiotherapy and immunotherapy resistance in tumors. In the study overall: Participants in Cohort 1 were administered 0.5 Gy per fraction at 2-week intervals, to a cumulative dose of 6.5 Gy. Treatment of Cohort 2 consisted of 1 Gy per fraction every two weeks, amounting to 13 Gy over 26 weeks.

First-strand cDNA relied on TRAV- and TRBV-specific primers spanning alpha and beta chains. A constant-region primer paired with the V-primer adapter amplified TCRs over about 18 PCR cycles. mRNA that had been isolated underwent amplification through in vitro transcription. MiXCR was run by TCRdb on the reads, yielding one entry per CDR3 protein. The table records tens of thousands of distinct CDR3 sequences, less than 25% of them present only once. Noted time point: before trial treatment. Ipilimumab, nivolumab, aspirin, low-dose cyclophosphamide and low-dose radiotherapy were administered to donors. The sequence was collected from a male donor with prostate cancer. The sample was PBMCs, taken before treatment.

The CDR3, as DNA: TGTGCCAGCAGCACCCCGCCCCTAGCGGGGGGCTGCGATCCATCATACTCCTACGAGCAGTACTTC. This gives the protein CASSTPPLAGGCDPSYSYEQYF. The rearrangement joins TRBV21-1 to TRBJ2-7; the table's D call TRBD2 went unverified against the DNA. TRBV21-1 is an annotated pseudogene. The CDR3 is 22 amino acids.